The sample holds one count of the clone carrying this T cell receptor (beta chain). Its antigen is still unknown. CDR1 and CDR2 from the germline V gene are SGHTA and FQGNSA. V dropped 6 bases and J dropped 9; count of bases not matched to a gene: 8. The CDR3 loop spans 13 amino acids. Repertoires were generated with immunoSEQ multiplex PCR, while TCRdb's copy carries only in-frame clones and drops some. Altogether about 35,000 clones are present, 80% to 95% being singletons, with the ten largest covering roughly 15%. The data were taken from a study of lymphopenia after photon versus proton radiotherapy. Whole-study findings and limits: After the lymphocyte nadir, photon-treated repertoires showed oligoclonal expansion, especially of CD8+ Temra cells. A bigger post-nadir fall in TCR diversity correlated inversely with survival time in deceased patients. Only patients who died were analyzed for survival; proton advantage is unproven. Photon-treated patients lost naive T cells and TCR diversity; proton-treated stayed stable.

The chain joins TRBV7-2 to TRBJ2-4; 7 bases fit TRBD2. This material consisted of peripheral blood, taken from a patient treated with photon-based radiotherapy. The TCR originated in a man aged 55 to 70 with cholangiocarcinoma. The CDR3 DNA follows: TGTGCCAGCAGTACGGGGGGATTAGGCATTCAGTACTTC. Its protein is CASSTGGLGIQYF. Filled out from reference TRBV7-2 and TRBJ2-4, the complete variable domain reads GAGVSQSPSNKVTEKGKDVELRCDPISGHTALYWYRQSLGQGLEFLIYFQGNSAPDKSGLPSDRFSAERTGGSVSTLTIQRTQQEDSAVYLCASSTGGLGIQYFGAGTRLSVL.